This TCR beta chain originates from a study of control samples from healthy donors and cancer patients (dated by TCRdb to 2018 to 2021). A word on this clone: This receptor's antigen is unknown. There are no base qualities to consult, and no much larger clone falls within one base.

The library came from the immunoSEQ multiplex PCR assay. In TCRdb, the immuneACCESS table is reduced to in-frame sequences with V and J assigned. These tables do not hold every clone; where another copy was compared, an unresolved V gene accounts for under half, and the others remain unexplained. This sample comprises some 120,000 clones, approximately 92% of them detected only once. Almost 2.5% of the sample is taken by the ten largest. This clonotype was sampled from a man aged 18 to 35 in good health. Specimen: blood.

CDR3 region: CASSGYQGAEEEKLFF. In nucleotides, the sequence is TGTGCCAGCAGTGGTTACCAGGGGGCTGAAGAGGAAAAACTGTTTTTT. Here the chain combines TRBV6-1 and TRBJ1-4, and 8 bases in between align with TRBD1. After removal of 4 bases from V and 8 bases from J, the junction retains 12 bases not matched to a gene. The CDR3 runs 16 residues from the cysteine to the phenylalanine. Solely the CDR3 DNA is kept, with 48 bases framed from the first base. CDR1 and CDR2, looked up from the germline V gene, are MNHNS and SASEGT.